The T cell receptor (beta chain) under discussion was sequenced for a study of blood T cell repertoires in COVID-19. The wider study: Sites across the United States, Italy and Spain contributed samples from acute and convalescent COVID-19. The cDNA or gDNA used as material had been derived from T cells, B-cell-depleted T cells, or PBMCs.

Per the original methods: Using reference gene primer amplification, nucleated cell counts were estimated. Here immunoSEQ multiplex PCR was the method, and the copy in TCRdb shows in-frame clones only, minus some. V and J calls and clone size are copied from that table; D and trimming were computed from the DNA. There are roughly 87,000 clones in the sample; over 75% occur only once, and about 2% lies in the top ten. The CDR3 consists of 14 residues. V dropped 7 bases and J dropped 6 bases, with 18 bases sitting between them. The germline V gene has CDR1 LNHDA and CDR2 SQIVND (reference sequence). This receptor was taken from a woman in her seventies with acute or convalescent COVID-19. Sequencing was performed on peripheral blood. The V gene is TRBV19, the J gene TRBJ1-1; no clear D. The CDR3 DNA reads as TGTGCCAGTACCCCTCCCAGCGAGTACCCTGAAGCTTTCTTT. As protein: CASTPPSEYPEAFF.